A selection of T cell receptor beta chains follows, all from one sample in a study of immune evolution from preneoplasia to lung adenocarcinoma. Profiling relied on immunoSEQ multiplex PCR, and the TCRdb table lists in-frame clones only, not all of them. The sample contains roughly 5,200 clones, just under 80% of which appear only once. The sequenced material came from FFPE normal lung tissue adjacent to the tumor. Receptors were obtained from a person aged 50-75 years with lung adenocarcinoma. Both conserved end residues are part of each CDR3. The order of the fields is CDR3 protein, CDR3 DNA, clone size, CDR3 length, V gene, J gene, D gene. A D gene is named only where the DNA matches it firmly. Clone size is given for some rows only: seen once, a few or many times, or a class if the clone is expanded.

CDR3 protein: CASSGTGTSEKLFF
CDR3 DNA: TGTGCCAGCAGCGGCACAGGGACTAGTGAAAAACTGTTTTTT
clone size: .
CDR3 length: 14
V gene: TRBV9
J gene: TRBJ1-4
D gene: .

CDR3 protein: CASSGQGADTQYF
CDR3 DNA: TGTGCCAGCTCGGGACAGGGGGCAGATACGCAGTATTTT
clone size: once
CDR3 length: 13
V gene: TRBV18
J gene: TRBJ2-3
D gene: TRBD1

CDR3 protein: CARNHGTSDSNQPQHF
CDR3 DNA: TGTGCCCGGAATCACGGGACGAGCGATAGCAATCAGCCCCAGCATTTT
clone size: .
CDR3 length: 16
V gene: TRBV30
J gene: TRBJ1-5
D gene: .

CDR3 protein: CASSRPERNEQFF
CDR3 DNA: TGCGCCAGCAGCCGGCCGGAGAGGAATGAGCAGTTCTTC
clone size: .
CDR3 length: 13
V gene: TRBV4-1
J gene: TRBJ2-1
D gene: .

CDR3 protein: CSVSPEKNIQYF
CDR3 DNA: TGCAGCGTTTCCCCAGAGAAAAACATTCAGTACTTC
clone size: .
CDR3 length: 12
V gene: TRBV29-1
J gene: TRBJ2-4
D gene: .

CDR3 protein: CASSLVGGHTEAFF
CDR3 DNA: TGCGCCAGCAGCTTGGTTGGGGGGCACACTGAAGCTTTCTTT
clone size: medium-sized
CDR3 length: 14
V gene: TRBV5-1
J gene: TRBJ1-1
D gene: .

CDR3 protein: CASRERTEQYF
CDR3 DNA: TGTGCCAGCCGGGAGCGAACCGAGCAGTACTTC
clone size: .
CDR3 length: 11
V gene: TRBV2
J gene: TRBJ2-7
D gene: .

CDR3 protein: CASSYTSGSSDTQYF
CDR3 DNA: TGTGCCAGCAGTTACACTAGCGGTTCTTCAGATACGCAGTATTTT
clone size: .
CDR3 length: 15
V gene: TRBV6-5
J gene: TRBJ2-3
D gene: TRBD2

CDR3 protein: CASSLEGAGANVLTF
CDR3 DNA: TGTGCCAGCAGCTTGGAGGGGGCTGGGGCCAACGTCCTGACTTTC
clone size: .
CDR3 length: 15
V gene: TRBV5-4
J gene: TRBJ2-6
D gene: .

CDR3 protein: CASSATVNTEAFF
CDR3 DNA: TGTGCCAGCAGCGCCACAGTGAACACTGAAGCTTTCTTT
clone size: .
CDR3 length: 13
V gene: TRBV7-3
J gene: TRBJ1-1
D gene: .

CDR3 protein: CASSYSDSAGGYTF
CDR3 DNA: TGTGCCAGCAGTTACTCAGATTCGGCGGGAGGCTACACCTTC
clone size: .
CDR3 length: 14
V gene: TRBV6-5
J gene: TRBJ1-2
D gene: .

CDR3 protein: CIGRSLREAFF
CDR3 DNA: TGCATCGGGCGCTCGCTCCGAGAAGCTTTCTTT
clone size: .
CDR3 length: 11
V gene: TRBV29-1
J gene: TRBJ1-1
D gene: .

CDR3 protein: CSVEEGWGTQGGSTEAFF
CDR3 DNA: TGCAGCGTTGAAGAGGGGTGGGGGACTCAGGGAGGTAGCACTGAAGCTTTCTTT
clone size: .
CDR3 length: 18
V gene: TRBV29-1
J gene: TRBJ1-1
D gene: .

CDR3 protein: CASRAGGPYEQYF
CDR3 DNA: TGTGCCAGCAGGGCAGGTGGCCCCTACGAGCAGTACTTC
clone size: .
CDR3 length: 13
V gene: TRBV28
J gene: TRBJ2-7
D gene: .

CDR3 protein: CSVVMSKTEAFF
CDR3 DNA: TGCAGCGTTGTAATGAGCAAGACTGAAGCTTTCTTT
clone size: .
CDR3 length: 12
V gene: TRBV29-1
J gene: TRBJ1-1
D gene: .

CDR3 protein: CASSGRGYVETQYF
CDR3 DNA: TGTGCCAGCAGTGGCAGGGGTTATGTAGAGACCCAGTACTTC
clone size: .
CDR3 length: 14
V gene: TRBV28
J gene: TRBJ2-5
D gene: .

CDR3 protein: CSVDGTDINEQFF
CDR3 DNA: TGCAGCGTTGACGGGACTGATATCAATGAGCAGTTCTTC
clone size: .
CDR3 length: 13
V gene: TRBV29-1
J gene: TRBJ2-1
D gene: .

CDR3 protein: CASSQPAGHHGEQYF
CDR3 DNA: TGTGCCAGCAGCCAACCTGCGGGACACCATGGGGAGCAGTACTTC
clone size: .
CDR3 length: 15
V gene: TRBV6-5
J gene: TRBJ2-7
D gene: .

CDR3 protein: CASSEGGALDGYTF
CDR3 DNA: TGTGCCAGCAGTGAAGGAGGGGCCCTGGATGGCTACACCTTC
clone size: .
CDR3 length: 14
V gene: TRBV6-1
J gene: TRBJ1-2
D gene: .

CDR3 protein: CARGTSGRIHEQYF
CDR3 DNA: TGTGCCAGGGGGACTAGCGGGAGGATCCACGAGCAGTACTTC
clone size: .
CDR3 length: 14
V gene: TRBV6-5
J gene: TRBJ2-7
D gene: TRBD2

CDR3 protein: CSVRGSGHNEQFF
CDR3 DNA: TGCAGCGTCCGTGGGAGCGGTCACAATGAGCAGTTCTTC
clone size: .
CDR3 length: 13
V gene: TRBV29-1
J gene: TRBJ2-1
D gene: .

CDR3 protein: CASSVGRDRGYNEQFF
CDR3 DNA: TGTGCCAGCAGCGTAGGCCGGGACAGGGGCTACAATGAGCAGTTCTTC
clone size: once
CDR3 length: 16
V gene: TRBV9
J gene: TRBJ2-1
D gene: TRBD1

CDR3 protein: CASSWGSGETQYF
CDR3 DNA: TGTGCCAGCAGCTGGGGGTCAGGAGAGACCCAGTACTTC
clone size: .
CDR3 length: 13
V gene: TRBV5-6
J gene: TRBJ2-5
D gene: .

CDR3 protein: CASSQEMTSGSYEQFF
CDR3 DNA: TGTGCCAGCAGCCAAGAAATGACTAGCGGGTCCTATGAGCAGTTCTTC
clone size: .
CDR3 length: 16
V gene: TRBV4-2
J gene: TRBJ2-1
D gene: TRBD2

CDR3 protein: CASSRPGQGVNEQFF
CDR3 DNA: TGCGCCAGCAGCCGACCGGGACAGGGGGTCAATGAGCAGTTCTTC
clone size: .
CDR3 length: 15
V gene: TRBV4-1
J gene: TRBJ2-1
D gene: TRBD1

CDR3 protein: CARVSVASYNEQFF
CDR3 DNA: TGTGCCAGGGTCAGTGTTGCCTCCTACAATGAGCAGTTCTTC
clone size: .
CDR3 length: 14
V gene: TRBV7-9
J gene: TRBJ2-1
D gene: .

CDR3 protein: CSVVVLPSSYEQYF
CDR3 DNA: TGCAGCGTTGTTGTACTACCTAGCTCCTACGAGCAGTACTTC
clone size: .
CDR3 length: 14
V gene: TRBV29-1
J gene: TRBJ2-7
D gene: .

CDR3 protein: CASRNGPRVEQYF
CDR3 DNA: TGTGCCAGCAGGAACGGGCCGAGGGTCGAGCAGTACTTC
clone size: .
CDR3 length: 13
V gene: TRBV27
J gene: TRBJ2-7
D gene: .